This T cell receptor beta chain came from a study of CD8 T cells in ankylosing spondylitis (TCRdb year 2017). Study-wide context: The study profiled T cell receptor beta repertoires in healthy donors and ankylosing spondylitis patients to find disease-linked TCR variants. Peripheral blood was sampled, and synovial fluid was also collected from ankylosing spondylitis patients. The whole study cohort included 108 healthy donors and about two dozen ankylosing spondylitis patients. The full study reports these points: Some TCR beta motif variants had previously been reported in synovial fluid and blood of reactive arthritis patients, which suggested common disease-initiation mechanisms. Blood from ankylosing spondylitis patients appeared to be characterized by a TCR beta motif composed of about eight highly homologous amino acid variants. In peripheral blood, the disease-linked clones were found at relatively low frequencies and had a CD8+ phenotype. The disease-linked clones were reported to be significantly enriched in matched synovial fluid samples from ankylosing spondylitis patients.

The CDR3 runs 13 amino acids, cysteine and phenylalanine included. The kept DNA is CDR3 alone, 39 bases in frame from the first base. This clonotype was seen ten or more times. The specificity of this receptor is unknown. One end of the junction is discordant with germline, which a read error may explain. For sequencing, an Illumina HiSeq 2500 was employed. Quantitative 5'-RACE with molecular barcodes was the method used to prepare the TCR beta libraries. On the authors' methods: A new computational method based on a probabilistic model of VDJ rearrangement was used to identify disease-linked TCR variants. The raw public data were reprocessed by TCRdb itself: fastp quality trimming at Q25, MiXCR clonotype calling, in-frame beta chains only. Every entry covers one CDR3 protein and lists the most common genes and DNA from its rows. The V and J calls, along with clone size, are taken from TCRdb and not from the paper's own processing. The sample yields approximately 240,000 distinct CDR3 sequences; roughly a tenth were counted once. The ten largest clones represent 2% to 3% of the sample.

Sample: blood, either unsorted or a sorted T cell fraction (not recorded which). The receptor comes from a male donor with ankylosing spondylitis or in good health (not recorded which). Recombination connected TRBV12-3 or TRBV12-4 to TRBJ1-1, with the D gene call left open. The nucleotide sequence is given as TGTGCCAGCAGGCCCCAGGTGAAAACTGAAGCTTTCTTT. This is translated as CASRPQVKTEAFF.